This entry describes one T cell receptor beta chain. Generated by immunoSEQ multiplex PCR, the TCRdb table keeps only in-frame clones and is missing some. The sample carries about 5,000 clones, about 73% recorded once. CDR1 is SQVTM and CDR2 is ANQGSEA in the germline V gene. This CDR3 has 14 residues. This specimen belongs to a study of sequential checkpoint blockade in melanoma. Stated treatment: randomized to nivolumab then ipilimumab (arm A) or the reverse (arm B). This specimen was CD8+ T cells sorted from blood (inferred from file names), taken from a patient given nivolumab and ipilimumab in sequence. This receptor was taken from a human donor with melanoma. The V call is TRBV29-1, the J call TRBJ1-2; 7 bases agree with TRBD1. The DNA of the CDR3 is TGCACCACCCCTGACCTGGGCAGGGGGTATGGCTACACCTTC. Translated, it gives CTTPDLGRGYGYTF.